Sequencing of this T cell receptor (beta chain) was carried out in a study of T-cell reconstitution after alpha-beta-depleted transplantation in children. Study-level points and caveats: Once a year had passed after transplant, T-cell counts and diversity came mostly from newly produced T cells.

This clonotype was counted ten times or more. No antigen is known for it. The CDR3 is made up of 15 amino acids. Losses at the gene ends were 2 bases for V and 5 bases for J; bases not matched to a gene: 10. Germline V CDR1 and CDR2: SQVTM, ANQGSEA. Unique molecular identifiers featured in how the TCRbeta library was prepared. Each CDR3 protein gets one entry after TCRdb re-called the PCR reads with MiXCR. The profile shows about 16,000 distinct CDR3 sequences, about 7.6% of them singletons. Material: PBMCs, mostly from graft donor cells, obtained 60 days after TCRalphabeta/CD19-depleted stem cell transplant. The chain links TRBV29-1 to TRBJ2-5; 8 positions match TRBD2. This clonotype was obtained from a boy under three years old who had a stem cell transplant for Wiskott-Aldrich syndrome, so the T cells may come from the graft donor. CDR3 residues: CSVESLSGSWETQYF. The CDR3, as DNA: TGCAGCGTTGAAAGTTTGAGCGGGAGCTGGGAGACCCAGTACTTC.